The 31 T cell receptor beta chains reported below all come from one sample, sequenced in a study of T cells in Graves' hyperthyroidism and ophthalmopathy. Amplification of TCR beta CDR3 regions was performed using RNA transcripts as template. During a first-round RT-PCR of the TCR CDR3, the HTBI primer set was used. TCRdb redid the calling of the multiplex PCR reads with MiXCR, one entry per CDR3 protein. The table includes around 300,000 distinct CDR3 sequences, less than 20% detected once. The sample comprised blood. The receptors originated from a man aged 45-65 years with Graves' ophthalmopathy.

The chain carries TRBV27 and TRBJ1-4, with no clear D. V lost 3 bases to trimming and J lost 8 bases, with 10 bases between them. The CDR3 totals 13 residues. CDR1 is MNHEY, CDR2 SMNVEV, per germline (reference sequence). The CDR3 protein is CASSFWGSEKLFF. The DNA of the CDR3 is TGTGCCAGCAGTTTCTGGGGTAGCGAAAAACTGTTTTTT.

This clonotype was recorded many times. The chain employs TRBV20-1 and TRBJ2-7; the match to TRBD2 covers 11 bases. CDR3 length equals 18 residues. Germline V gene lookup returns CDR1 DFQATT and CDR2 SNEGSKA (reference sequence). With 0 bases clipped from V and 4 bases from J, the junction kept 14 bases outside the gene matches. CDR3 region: CSARDALAGALPPYEQYF. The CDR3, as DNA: TGCAGTGCTAGAGATGCACTAGCGGGAGCCCTACCCCCTTACGAGCAGTACTTC.

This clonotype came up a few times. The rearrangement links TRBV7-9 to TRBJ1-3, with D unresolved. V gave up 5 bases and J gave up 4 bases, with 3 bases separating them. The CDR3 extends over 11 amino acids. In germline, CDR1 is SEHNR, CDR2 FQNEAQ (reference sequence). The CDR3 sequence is CASSPGNTIYF. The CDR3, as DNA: TGTGCCAGCAGCCCAGGAAACACCATATATTTT.

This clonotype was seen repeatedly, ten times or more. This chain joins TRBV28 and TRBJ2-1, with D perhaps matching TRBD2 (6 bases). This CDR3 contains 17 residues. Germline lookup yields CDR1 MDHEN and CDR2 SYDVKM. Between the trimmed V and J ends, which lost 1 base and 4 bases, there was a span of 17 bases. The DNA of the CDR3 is TGTGCCAGCAGTTTATCGTCGGGCGGGGCTTGGTACAATGAGCAGTTCTTC. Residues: CASSLSSGGAWYNEQFF.

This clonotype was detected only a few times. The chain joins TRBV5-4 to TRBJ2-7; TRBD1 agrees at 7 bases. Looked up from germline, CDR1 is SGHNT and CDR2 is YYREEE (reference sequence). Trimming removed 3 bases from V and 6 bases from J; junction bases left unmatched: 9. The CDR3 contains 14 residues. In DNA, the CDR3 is TGTGCCAGCAGCTGGGAAAACAGGGGAGCCGAGCAGTACTTC. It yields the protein CASSWENRGAEQYF.

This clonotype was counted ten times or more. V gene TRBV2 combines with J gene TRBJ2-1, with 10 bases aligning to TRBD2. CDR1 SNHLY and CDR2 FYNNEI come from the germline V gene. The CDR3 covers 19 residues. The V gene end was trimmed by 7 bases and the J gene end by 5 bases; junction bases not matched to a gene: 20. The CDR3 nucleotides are TGTGCCAGCATGGTACTAGCGGGAACCCTGGAGGGACGGGACAATGAGCAGTTCTTC. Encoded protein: CASMVLAGTLEGRDNEQFF.

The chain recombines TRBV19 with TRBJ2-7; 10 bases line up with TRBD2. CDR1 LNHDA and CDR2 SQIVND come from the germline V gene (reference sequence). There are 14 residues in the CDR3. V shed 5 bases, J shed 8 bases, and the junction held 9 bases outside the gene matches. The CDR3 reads CASSSIAGGNKQYF. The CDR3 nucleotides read TGTGCCAGTAGTTCTATAGCGGGAGGAAACAAGCAGTACTTC.

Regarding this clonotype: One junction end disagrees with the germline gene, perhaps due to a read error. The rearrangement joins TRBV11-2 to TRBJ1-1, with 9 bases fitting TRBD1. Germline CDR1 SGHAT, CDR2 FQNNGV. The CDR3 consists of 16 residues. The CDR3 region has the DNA TGTGCCAGCAGTTACTCCGGGACAGGGAGGAACACTGAAACTTTCTTT. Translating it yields CASSYSGTGRNTETFF. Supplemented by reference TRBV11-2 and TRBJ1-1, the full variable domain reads EAGVAQSPRYKIIEKRQSVAFWCNPISGHATLYWYQQILGQGPKLLIQFQNNGVVDDSQLPKDRFSAERLKGVDSTLKIQPAKLEDSAVYLCASSYSGTGRNTETFFGQGTRLTVV.

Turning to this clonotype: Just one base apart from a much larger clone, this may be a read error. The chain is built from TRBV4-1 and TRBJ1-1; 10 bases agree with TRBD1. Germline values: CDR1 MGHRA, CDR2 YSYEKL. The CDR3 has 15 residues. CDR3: CASSQDGTGDTEASF. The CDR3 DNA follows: TGCGCCAGCAGCCAAGATGGGACAGGGGACACTGAAGCTTCCTTT.

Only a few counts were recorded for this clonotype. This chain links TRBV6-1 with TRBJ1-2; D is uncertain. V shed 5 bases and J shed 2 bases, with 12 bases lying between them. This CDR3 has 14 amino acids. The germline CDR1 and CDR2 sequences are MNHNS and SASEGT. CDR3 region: CASSKQHLNYGYTF. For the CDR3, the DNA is TGTGCCAGCAGTAAACAACACCTAAACTATGGCTACACCTTC.

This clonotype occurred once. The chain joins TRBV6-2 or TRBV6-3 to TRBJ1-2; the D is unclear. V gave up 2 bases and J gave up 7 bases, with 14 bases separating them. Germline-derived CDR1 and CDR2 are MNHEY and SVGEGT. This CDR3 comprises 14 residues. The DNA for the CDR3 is TGTGCCAGCAGTTACGTCACGGGCCCGGGTGGCTACACCTTC. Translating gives CASSYVTGPGGYTF.

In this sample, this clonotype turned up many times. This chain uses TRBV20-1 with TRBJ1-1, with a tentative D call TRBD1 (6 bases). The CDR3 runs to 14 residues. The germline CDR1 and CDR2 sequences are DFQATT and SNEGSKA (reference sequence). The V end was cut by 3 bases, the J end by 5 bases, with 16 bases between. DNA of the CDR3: TGCAGTGCTAGCCCCCCAGGGGAGAGGACTGAAGCTTTCTTT. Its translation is CSASPPGERTEAFF.

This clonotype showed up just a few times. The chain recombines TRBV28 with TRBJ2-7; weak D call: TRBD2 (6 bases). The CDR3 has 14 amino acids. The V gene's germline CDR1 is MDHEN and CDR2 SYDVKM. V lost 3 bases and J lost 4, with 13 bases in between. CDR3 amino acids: CASSFGGVSYEQYF. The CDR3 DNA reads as TGTGCCAGCAGTTTCGGGGGAGTATCTTACGAGCAGTACTTC. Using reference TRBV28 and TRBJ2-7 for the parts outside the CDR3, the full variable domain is DVKVTQSSRYLVKRTGEKVFLECVQDMDHENMFWYRQDPGLGLRLIYFSYDVKMKEKGDIPEGYSVSREKKERFSLILESASTNQTSMYLCASSFGGVSYEQYFGPGTRLTVT.

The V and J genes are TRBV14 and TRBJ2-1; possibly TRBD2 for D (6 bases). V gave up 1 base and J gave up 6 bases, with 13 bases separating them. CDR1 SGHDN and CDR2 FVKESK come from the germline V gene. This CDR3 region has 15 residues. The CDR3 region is CASSQGLLAINEQFF. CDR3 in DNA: TGTGCCAGCAGCCAAGGGCTCCTAGCGATCAATGAGCAGTTCTTC. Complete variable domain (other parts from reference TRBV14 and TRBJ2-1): EAGVTQFPSHSVIEKGQTVTLRCDPISGHDNLYWYRRVMGKEIKFLLHFVKESKQDESGMPNNRFLAERTGGTYSTLKVQPAELEDSGVYFCASSQGLLAINEQFFGPGTRLTVL.

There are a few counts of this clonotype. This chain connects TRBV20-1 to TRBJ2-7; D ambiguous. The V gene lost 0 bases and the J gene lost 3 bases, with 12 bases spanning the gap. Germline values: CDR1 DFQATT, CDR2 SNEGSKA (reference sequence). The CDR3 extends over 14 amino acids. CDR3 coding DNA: TGCAGTGCTAGAGATCACGACTCCGACTACGAGCAGTACTTC. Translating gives CSARDHDSDYEQYF.

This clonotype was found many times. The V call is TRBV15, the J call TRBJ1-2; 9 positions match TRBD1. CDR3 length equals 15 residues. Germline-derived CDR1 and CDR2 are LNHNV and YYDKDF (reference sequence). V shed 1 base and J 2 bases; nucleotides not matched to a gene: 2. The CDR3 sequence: CATSRGTGENYGYTF. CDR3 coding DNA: TGTGCCACCAGCAGAGGGACAGGGGAGAACTATGGCTACACCTTC.

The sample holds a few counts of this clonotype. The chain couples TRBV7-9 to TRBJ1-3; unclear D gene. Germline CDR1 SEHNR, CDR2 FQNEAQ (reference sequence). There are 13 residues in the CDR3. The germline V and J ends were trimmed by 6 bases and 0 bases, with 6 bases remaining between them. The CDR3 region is CASRGDSGNTIYF. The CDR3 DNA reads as TGTGCCAGCAGGGGAGACTCTGGAAACACCATATATTTT.

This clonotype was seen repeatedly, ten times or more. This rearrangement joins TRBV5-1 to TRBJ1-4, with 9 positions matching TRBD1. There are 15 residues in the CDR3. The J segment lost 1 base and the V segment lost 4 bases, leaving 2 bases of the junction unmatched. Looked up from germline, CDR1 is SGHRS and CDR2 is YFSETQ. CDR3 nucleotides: TGCGCCAGCAGCGAGGACAGGGGAACTAATGAAAAACTGTTTTTT. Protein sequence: CASSEDRGTNEKLFF.

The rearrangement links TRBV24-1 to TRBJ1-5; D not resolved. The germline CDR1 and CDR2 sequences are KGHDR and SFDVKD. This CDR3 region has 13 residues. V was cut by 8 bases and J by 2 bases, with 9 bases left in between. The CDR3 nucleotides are TGTGCCACCAACGCAGGCCGCAATCAGCCCCAGCATTTT. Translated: CATNAGRNQPQHF.

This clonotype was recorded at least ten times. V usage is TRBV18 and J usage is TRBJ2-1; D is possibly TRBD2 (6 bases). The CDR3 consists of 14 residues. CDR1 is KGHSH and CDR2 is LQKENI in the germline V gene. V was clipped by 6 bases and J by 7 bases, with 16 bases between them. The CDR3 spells CASSPLASVNEQFF. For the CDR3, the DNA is TGTGCCAGCTCCCCGCTGGCTAGCGTTAATGAGCAGTTCTTC.

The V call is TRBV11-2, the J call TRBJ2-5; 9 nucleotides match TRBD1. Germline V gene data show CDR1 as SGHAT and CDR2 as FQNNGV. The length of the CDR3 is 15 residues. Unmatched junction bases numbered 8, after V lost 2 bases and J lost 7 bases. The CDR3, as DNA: TGTGCCAGCAGCTTATGGAGGGACAGGGACGCGACCCAGTACTTC. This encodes CASSLWRDRDATQYF. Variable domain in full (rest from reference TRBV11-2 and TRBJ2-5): EAGVAQSPRYKIIEKRQSVAFWCNPISGHATLYWYQQILGQGPKLLIQFQNNGVVDDSQLPKDRFSAERLKGVDSTLKIQPAKLEDSAVYLCASSLWRDRDATQYFGPGTRLLVL.

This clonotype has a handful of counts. DNA of the CDR3: TGTGCCAGCAGCCCGAACAGGGTTGAGCAGTTCTTC. Its protein is CASSPNRVEQFF. The chain has TRBV9 and TRBJ2-1, with a tentative D call TRBD1 (6 bases). This CDR3 comprises 12 residues. The germline CDR1 and CDR2 sequences are SGDLS and YYNGEE. V shed 4 bases and J shed 9 bases, with 11 bases lying between them.

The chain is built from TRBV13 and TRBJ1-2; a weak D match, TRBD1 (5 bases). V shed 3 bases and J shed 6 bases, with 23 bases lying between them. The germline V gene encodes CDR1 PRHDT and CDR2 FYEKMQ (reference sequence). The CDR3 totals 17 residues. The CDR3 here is CASSFGSQGRSGHGYTF. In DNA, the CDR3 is TGTGCCAGCAGCTTCGGTAGTCAAGGTCGGTCAGGGCATGGCTACACCTTC.

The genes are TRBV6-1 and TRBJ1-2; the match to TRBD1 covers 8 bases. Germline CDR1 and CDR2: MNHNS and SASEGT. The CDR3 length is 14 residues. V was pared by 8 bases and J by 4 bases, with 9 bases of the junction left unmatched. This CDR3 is CASGETGVFYGYTF. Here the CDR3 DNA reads TGTGCCAGCGGAGAGACAGGGGTGTTCTATGGCTACACCTTC.

The CDR3 region is CASSSWGVLSNTGELFF. DNA for the CDR3: TGTGCCAGCAGTTCGTGGGGGGTTTTGTCGAACACCGGGGAGCTGTTTTTT. The chain is built from TRBV3-1 and TRBJ2-2; possibly TRBD2 for D (6 bases). V dropped 6 bases and J dropped 0 bases, with 17 bases sitting between them. Germline V gene data show CDR1 as LGHDT and CDR2 as YNNKEL (reference sequence). The CDR3 covers 17 residues.

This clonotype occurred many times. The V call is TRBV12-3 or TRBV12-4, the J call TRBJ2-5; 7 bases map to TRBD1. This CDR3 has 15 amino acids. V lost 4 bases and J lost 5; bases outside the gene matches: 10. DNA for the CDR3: TGTGCCAGCAGTTCGACCCGGACAGGTTGGGAGACCCAGTACTTC. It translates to CASSSTRTGWETQYF.

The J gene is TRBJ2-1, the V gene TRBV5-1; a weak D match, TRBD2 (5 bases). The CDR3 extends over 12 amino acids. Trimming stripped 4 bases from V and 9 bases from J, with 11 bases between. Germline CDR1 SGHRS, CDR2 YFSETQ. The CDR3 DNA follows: TGCGCCAGCAGCGTAGACCGGGGTGAGCAGTTCTTC. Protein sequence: CASSVDRGEQFF.

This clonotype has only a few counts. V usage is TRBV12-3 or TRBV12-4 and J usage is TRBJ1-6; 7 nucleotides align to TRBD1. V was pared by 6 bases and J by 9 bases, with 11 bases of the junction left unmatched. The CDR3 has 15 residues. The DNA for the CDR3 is TGTGCCAGCAGGGGCCGACAGGGCGGGACTTCACCCCTCCACTTT. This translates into CASRGRQGGTSPLHF.

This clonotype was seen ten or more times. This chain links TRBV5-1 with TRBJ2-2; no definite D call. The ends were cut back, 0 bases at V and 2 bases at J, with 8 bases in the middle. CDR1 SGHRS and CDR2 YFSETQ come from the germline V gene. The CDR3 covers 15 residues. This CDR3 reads CASSLAAGNTGELFF. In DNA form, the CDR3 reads TGCGCCAGCAGCTTGGCGGCAGGAAACACCGGGGAGCTGTTTTTT.

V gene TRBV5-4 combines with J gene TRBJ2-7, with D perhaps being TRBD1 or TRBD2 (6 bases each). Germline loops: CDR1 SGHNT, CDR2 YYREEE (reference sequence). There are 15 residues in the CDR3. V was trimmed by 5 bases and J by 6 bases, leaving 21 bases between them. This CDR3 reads CASSFSKGTGAEQYF. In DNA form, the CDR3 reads TGTGCCAGCAGTTTTTCAAAAGGAACGGGGGCCGAGCAGTACTTC.

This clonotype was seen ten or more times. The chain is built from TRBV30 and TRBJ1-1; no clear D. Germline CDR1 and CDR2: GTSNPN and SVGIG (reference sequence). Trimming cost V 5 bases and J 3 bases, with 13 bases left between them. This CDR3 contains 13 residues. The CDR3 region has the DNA TGTGCCTGGTCACTCCGGGGTGACACTGAAGCTTTCTTT. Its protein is CAWSLRGDTEAFF.